This entry concerns a single T cell receptor beta chain. The antigen remains unidentified. Trimming removed 5 bases from V and 4 bases from J; junction bases left unmatched: 2. The CDR3 consists of 14 residues. From germline, CDR1 is SGHTA and CDR2 FQGTGA. The PCR was carried out with 60 Vbeta primers and 13 Jbeta primers. Per the original methods: About 10 million of 65 million to 95 million unique TCR beta chains were shared, per a later count. Profiling relied on immunoSEQ multiplex PCR, and the TCRdb table lists in-frame clones only, not all of them. Clonal size and the V and J genes are those of that table, whereas D and trimming came from the DNA. Its table records 96,000 or so clones. The record originates from a study of cytomegalovirus exposure and HLA in healthy donors. Study observations and caveats: Listed as cytomegalovirus-associated were more than 150 TCR beta chains. Presence/absence comparisons presumed near-even sequencing depth among donors. A later analysis reportedly found that, within productive TCRs, an Asian-associated ancestry cluster had fewer N-insertions than the mean observed across the roughly 690 donors.

The TCR was taken from a girl aged 10 to 17 in good health and CMV-seropositive. This chain connects TRBV7-3 to TRBJ2-3; 11 nucleotides align to TRBD1. Material for sequencing was PBMCs. This CDR3 reads CASSAGQGADTQYF. The CDR3 bases are TGTGCCAGCAGCGCGGGACAGGGGGCAGATACGCAGTATTTT.